Listed below are T cell receptor beta chains from one sample, sequenced in a study of OX40 agonist ivuxolimab in advanced cancers. Repertoires were generated with immunoSEQ multiplex PCR, while TCRdb's copy carries only in-frame clones and drops some. The table shows under 25,000 clones, with 84% occurring only once. The sequencing here drew on CD4+ or CD8+ T cells sorted from blood, taken in a trial of the OX40 agonist ivuxolimab. Receptors originate from an adult with an advanced solid tumor such as melanoma, head and neck, liver or kidney cancer. The CDR3 runs from the conserved cysteine through the conserved F or W. A D gene is named only where the DNA matches it firmly. Clone sizes are given selectively: once, few, many, or a class where the clone is expanded.

J gene	D gene	V gene	clone size	CDR3 protein	CDR3 DNA
TRBJ2-1	TRBD2	TRBV10-2	.	CASSESGGSMYEQFF	TGCGCCAGCAGTGAGTCCGGCGGGAGTATGTATGAGCAGTTCTTC
TRBJ2-7	.	TRBV2	.	CASSGNPSYEQYF	TGTGCCAGCAGTGGCAATCCGTCCTACGAGCAGTACTTC
TRBJ2-3	TRBD2	TRBV5-6	.	CASSYRTSGSPDTQYF	TGTGCCAGCAGCTACCGGACTAGCGGGAGTCCAGATACGCAGTATTTT
TRBJ2-2	.	TRBV7-3	.	CASSLKGGTGELFF	TGTGCCAGCAGCTTAAAGGGGGGCACCGGGGAGCTGTTTTTT
TRBJ1-2	.	TRBV7-2	.	CASSLDWYGYTF	TGTGCCAGCAGCTTAGATTGGTATGGCTACACCTTC
TRBJ2-1	.	TRBV7-3	once	CASSLGQGWFNEQFF	TGTGCCAGCAGCTTAGGCCAGGGTTGGTTCAATGAGCAGTTCTTC
TRBJ2-2	.	TRBV11-3	.	CASSLRGGTGELFF	TGTGCCAGCAGCTTAAGAGGGGGTACCGGGGAGCTGTTTTTT
TRBJ2-7	.	TRBV10-2	few	CASSNNGGRGQPYF	TGCGCCAGCTCGAATAACGGGGGGCGCGGTCAGCCCTACTTC
TRBJ2-7	TRBD2	TRBV6-5	.	CASSLQMTSGGKYF	TGTGCCAGCAGCCTTCAGATGACTAGCGGTGGGAAATACTTC
TRBJ1-3	.	TRBV6-1	.	CASSEAAWGNTIYF	TGTGCCAGCAGTGAGGCGGCATGGGGAAACACCATATATTTT
TRBJ2-2	.	TRBV19	.	CASSAPGGNTGELFF	TGTGCCAGTAGTGCCCCCGGCGGGAACACCGGGGAGCTGTTTTTT
TRBJ1-2	.	TRBV29-1	.	CSVGRSNRVSNYGYTF	TGCAGCGTTGGACGTTCCAACAGGGTGTCCAACTATGGCTACACCTTC
TRBJ2-1	.	TRBV15	.	CATSRGGVGNEQFF	TGTGCCACCAGCAGAGGGGGGGTCGGTAATGAGCAGTTCTTC
TRBJ1-2	.	TRBV5-1	once	CASSLASAGAAANYGYTF	TGCGCCAGCAGCTTGGCGTCGGCAGGTGCTGCGGCTAACTATGGCTACACCTTC
TRBJ1-1	.	TRBV4-3	.	CASSQERGLLAFF	TGCGCCAGCAGCCAAGAGAGGGGTTTACTGGCTTTCTTT
TRBJ1-1	.	TRBV5-4	.	CASSLDQNTEAFF	TGTGCCAGCAGCTTGGATCAGAACACTGAAGCTTTCTTT
TRBJ2-2	.	TRBV5-1	.	CASSLFRGSGELFF	TGCGCCAGCAGCTTGTTTAGGGGGTCCGGGGAGCTGTTTTTT
TRBJ2-7	TRBD2	TRBV27	.	CASSLSGGPLGEQYF	TGTGCCAGCAGTTTAAGCGGGGGGCCTCTAGGCGAGCAGTACTTC
TRBJ2-2	TRBD1	TRBV2	.	CASSVQGTSGELFF	TGTGCCAGCAGTGTACAGGGGACGAGCGGGGAGCTGTTTTTT
TRBJ1-2	TRBD1	TRBV7-2	.	CASSPDRNYGYTF	TGTGCCAGCAGCCCGGACAGGAACTATGGCTACACCTTC
TRBJ1-5	TRBD1	TRBV10-3	.	CAISESVPGQGYQPQHF	TGTGCCATCAGTGAGTCGGTACCGGGACAGGGCTATCAGCCCCAGCATTTT
TRBJ2-1	TRBD2	TRBV2	once	CARRDPRASGRADNEQFF	TGTGCCAGAAGGGACCCGCGAGCTAGCGGGAGGGCCGACAATGAGCAGTTCTTC
TRBJ2-1	TRBD2	TRBV5-4	.	CASSLGTSGVDEQFF	TGTGCCAGCAGCTTGGGGACTAGCGGGGTTGATGAGCAGTTCTTC
TRBJ2-7	.	TRBV11-2	.	CASSLEGLEQYF	TGTGCCAGCAGCTTAGAGGGGTTGGAGCAGTACTTC
TRBJ1-5	.	TRBV19	few	CASSVLGASNQPQHF	TGTGCCAGTAGTGTCCTAGGGGCGAGCAATCAGCCCCAGCATTTT
TRBJ2-1	.	TRBV7-2	.	CASSLEFREQFF	TGTGCCAGCAGCTTAGAATTTCGTGAGCAGTTCTTC
TRBJ1-2	.	TRBV7-3	.	CASSLFPGPGTGYTF	TGTGCCAGCAGCTTATTTCCGGGGCCGGGGACTGGCTACACCTTC
TRBJ1-1	.	TRBV5-1	.	CASSYGTANTEAFF	TGCGCCAGCAGCTATGGGACGGCGAACACTGAAGCTTTCTTT